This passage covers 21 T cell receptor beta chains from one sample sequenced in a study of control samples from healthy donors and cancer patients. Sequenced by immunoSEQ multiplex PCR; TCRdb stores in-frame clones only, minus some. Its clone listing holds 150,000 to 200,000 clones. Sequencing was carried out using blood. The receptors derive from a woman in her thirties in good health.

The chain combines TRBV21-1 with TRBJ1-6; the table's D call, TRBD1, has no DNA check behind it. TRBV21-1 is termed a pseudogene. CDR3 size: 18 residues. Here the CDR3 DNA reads TGTGCCAGCAGCAACGACTTTACGACAGGCGGACTCCATTCACCCCTCCACTTT. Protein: CASSNDFTTGGLHSPLHF.

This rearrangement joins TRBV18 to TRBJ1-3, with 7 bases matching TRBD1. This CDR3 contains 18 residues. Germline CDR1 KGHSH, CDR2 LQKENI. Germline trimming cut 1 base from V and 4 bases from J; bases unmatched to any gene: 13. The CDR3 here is CASSPRLTSDRRGNTIYF. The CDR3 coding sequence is TGTGCCAGCTCACCACGTCTTACTTCGGACAGGAGAGGAAACACCATATATTTT.

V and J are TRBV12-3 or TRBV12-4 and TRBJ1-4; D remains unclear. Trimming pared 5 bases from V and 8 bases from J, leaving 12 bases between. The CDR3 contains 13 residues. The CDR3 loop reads CASSPQDGEKLFF. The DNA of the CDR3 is TGTGCCAGCAGTCCTCAGGACGGGGAAAAACTGTTTTTT.

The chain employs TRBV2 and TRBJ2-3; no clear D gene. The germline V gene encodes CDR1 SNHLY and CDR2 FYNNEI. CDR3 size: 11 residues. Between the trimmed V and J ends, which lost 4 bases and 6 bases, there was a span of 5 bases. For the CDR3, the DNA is TGTGCCAGCAGTGTGGGGGATACGCAGTATTTT. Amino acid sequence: CASSVGDTQYF.

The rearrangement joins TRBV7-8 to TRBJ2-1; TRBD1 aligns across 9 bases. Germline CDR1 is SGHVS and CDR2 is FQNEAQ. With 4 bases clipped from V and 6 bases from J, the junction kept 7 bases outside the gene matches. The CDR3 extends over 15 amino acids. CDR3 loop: CASSSGTGRFNEQFF. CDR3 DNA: TGTGCCAGCAGCTCCGGGACAGGGCGGTTCAATGAGCAGTTCTTC. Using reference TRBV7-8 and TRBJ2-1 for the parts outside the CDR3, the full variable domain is GAGVSQSPRYKVAKRGQDVALRCDPISGHVSLFWYQQALGQGPEFLTYFQNEAQLDKSGLPSDRFFAERPEGSVSTLKIQRTQQEDSAVYLCASSSGTGRFNEQFFGPGTRLTVL.

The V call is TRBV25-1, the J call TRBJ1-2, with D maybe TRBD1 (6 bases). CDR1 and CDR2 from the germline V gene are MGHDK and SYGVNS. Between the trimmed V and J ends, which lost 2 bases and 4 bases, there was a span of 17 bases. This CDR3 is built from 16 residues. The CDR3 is CASSEDGVTGFYGYTF. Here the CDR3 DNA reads TGTGCCAGCAGTGAAGACGGGGTTACAGGGTTCTATGGCTACACCTTC.

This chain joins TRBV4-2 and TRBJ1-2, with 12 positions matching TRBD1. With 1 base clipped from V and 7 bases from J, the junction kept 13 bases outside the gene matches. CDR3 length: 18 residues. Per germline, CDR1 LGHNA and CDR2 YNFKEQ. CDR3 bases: TGTGCCAGCAGCCAAGCCGGGACAGGGGGCCCTTCTTCGGGTGGCTACACCTTC. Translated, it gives CASSQAGTGGPSSGGYTF.

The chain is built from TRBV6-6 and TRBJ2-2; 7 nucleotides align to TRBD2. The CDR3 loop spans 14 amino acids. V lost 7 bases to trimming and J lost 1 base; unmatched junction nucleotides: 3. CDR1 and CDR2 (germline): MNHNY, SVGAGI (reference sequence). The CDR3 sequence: CASKRGENTGELFF. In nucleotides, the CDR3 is TGTGCCAGCAAACGGGGGGAGAACACCGGGGAGCTGTTTTTT.

This CDR3 reads CSVGDTRAQYF. The CDR3 DNA reads as TGCAGCGTTGGGGATACGAGGGCCCAGTACTTC. This rearrangement joins TRBV29-1 to TRBJ2-5, with D possibly TRBD2 on 5 matching bases. CDR1 SQVTM and CDR2 ANQGSEA come from the germline V gene. V lost 4 bases to trimming and J lost 9 bases, with 12 bases between them. This CDR3 spans 11 amino acids.

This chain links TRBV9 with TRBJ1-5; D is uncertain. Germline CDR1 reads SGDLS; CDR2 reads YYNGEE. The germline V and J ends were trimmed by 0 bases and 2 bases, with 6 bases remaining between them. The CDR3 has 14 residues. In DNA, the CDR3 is TGTGCCAGCAGCGTAGGGCCCGGCAATCAGCCCCAGCATTTT. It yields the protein CASSVGPGNQPQHF.

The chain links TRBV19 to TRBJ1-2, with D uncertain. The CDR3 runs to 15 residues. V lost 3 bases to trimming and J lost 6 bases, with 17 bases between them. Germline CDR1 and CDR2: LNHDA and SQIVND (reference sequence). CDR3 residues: CASSMVPGGRHGYTF. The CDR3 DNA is TGTGCCAGTAGTATGGTGCCAGGCGGACGCCATGGCTACACCTTC.

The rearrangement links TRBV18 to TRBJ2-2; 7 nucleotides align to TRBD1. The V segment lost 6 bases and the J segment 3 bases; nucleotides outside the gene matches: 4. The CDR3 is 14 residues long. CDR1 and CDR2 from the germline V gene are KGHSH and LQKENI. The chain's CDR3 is CASSGTADTGELFF. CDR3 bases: TGTGCCAGCTCCGGGACAGCCGACACCGGGGAGCTGTTTTTT.

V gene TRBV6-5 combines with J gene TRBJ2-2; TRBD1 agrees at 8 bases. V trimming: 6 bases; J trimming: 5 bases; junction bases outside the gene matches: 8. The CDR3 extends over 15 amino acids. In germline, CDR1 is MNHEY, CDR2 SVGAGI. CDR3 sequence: CASRGQGAITGELFF. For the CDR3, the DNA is TGTGCCAGCAGAGGGCAGGGGGCGATTACCGGGGAGCTGTTTTTT.

CDR3 in DNA: TGCGCCAGCAGTAATTCCTACGAGCAGTACTTC. It encodes CASSNSYEQYF. The chain combines TRBV10-1 with TRBJ2-7, with D unclear. Germline CDR1 reads WNHNN; CDR2 reads SYGVQD (reference sequence). Trimming took 5 bases from V and 1 from J, leaving 3 bases between them. This CDR3 has 11 amino acids.

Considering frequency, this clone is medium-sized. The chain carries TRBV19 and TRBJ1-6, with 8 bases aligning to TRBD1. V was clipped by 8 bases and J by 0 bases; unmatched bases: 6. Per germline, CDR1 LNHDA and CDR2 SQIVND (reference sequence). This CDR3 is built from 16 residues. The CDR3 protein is CASRQGRTSYNSPLHF. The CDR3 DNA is TGTGCCAGTCGACAGGGGAGGACCTCCTATAATTCACCCCTCCACTTT.

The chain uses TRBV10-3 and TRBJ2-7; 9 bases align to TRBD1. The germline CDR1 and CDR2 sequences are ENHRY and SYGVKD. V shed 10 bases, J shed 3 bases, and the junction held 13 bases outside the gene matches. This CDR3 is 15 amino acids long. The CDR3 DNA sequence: TGTGCCACCGGGGGAGGGACAGGGACAATCTACGAGCAGTACTTC. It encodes CATGGGTGTIYEQYF.

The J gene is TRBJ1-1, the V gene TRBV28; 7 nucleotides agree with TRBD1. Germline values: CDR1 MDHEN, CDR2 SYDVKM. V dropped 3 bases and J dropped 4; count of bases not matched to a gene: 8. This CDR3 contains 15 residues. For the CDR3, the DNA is TGTGCCAGCAGTTTTTGGCAGGGGGGGAGCACTGAAGCTTTCTTT. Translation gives CASSFWQGGSTEAFF.

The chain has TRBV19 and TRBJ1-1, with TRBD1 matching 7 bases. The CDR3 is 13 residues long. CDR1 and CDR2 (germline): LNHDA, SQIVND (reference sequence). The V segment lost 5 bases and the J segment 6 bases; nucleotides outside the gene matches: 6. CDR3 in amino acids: CASSGQAGAEAFF. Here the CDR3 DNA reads TGTGCCAGTAGTGGACAGGCTGGTGCTGAAGCTTTCTTT. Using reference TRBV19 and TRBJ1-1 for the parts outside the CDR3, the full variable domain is DGGITQSPKYLFRKEGQNVTLSCEQNLNHDAMYWYRQDPGQGLRLIYYSQIVNDFQKGDIAEGYSVSREKKESFPLTVTSAQKNPTAFYLCASSGQAGAEAFFGQGTRLTVV.

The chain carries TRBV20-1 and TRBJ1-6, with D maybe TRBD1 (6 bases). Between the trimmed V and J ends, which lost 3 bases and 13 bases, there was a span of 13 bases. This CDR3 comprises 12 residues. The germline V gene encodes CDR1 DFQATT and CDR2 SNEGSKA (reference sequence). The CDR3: CSASGDTSPLHF. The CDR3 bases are TGCAGTGCTAGTGGGGACACCAGTCCCCTCCACTTT.

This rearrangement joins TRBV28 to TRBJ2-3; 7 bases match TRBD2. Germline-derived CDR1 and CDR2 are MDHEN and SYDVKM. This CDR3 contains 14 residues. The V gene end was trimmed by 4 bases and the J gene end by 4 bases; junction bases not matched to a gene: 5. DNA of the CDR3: TGTGCCAGCAGTTGGTTGAGCGGGGCAGATACGCAGTATTTT. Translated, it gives CASSWLSGADTQYF.

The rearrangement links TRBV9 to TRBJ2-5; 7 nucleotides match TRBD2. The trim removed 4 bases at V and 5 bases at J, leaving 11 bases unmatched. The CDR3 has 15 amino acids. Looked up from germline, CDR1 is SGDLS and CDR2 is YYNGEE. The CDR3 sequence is CASSSSTSAAETQYF. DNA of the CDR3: TGTGCCAGCAGCAGTTCAACTAGCGCCGCGGAGACCCAGTACTTC.